What follows describes a single TCR beta chain. Its antigen is currently unknown. Donors had nominal health at sampling but likely had unrecorded immune exposures. The data are from a study of cytomegalovirus exposure and HLA in healthy donors. Study-wide findings and caveats: Under in vitro conditions, a few CMV-associated chains were confirmed as specific for CMV antigens. Accurate HLA-A and HLA-B prediction from TCR beta sequences was reported for most subjects.

13 Jbeta primers and 60 Vbeta primers were used for the PCR. TCRdb's copy holds only in-frame clones and misses some; the assay was immunoSEQ multiplex PCR. The table lists more than 130,000 clones, more than 75% of them singletons. The sequenced sample consisted of PBMCs. The TCR comes from a male donor in good health and CMV-seronegative.

This CDR3 reads CASTSMEGTTQYF. DNA for the CDR3: TGTGCCAGCACCTCTATGGAGGGGACTACGCAGTATTTT. The gene calls are TRBV7-3 and TRBJ2-3, with a tentative D call TRBD2 (6 bases). This CDR3 has 13 residues. V was trimmed by 7 bases and J by 8 bases, leaving 16 bases between them. In germline, CDR1 is SGHTA, CDR2 FQGTGA.